This paragraph reports one T cell receptor (beta chain). The antigen this receptor binds is unknown. Qualities for individual bases were not recorded, and no much larger clone is one base off. According to the germline V gene, CDR1 reads SGHDT and CDR2 reads YYEEEE. V loses 4 bases at its end and J loses 0 bases; junction bases beyond the gene matches: 2. The CDR3 spans 15 residues, from the cysteine through the phenylalanine. Only CDR3 DNA is held: 45 bases, read in frame from base 1. This sample stems from a study of early stage breast cancer tumors (dated by TCRdb to the late 2010s). Concerning the study at large: Of the roughly 15 invasive breast tumors, roughly 13 were found to be estrogen receptor-positive, progesterone receptor-positive and HER2-negative. Of the approximately 12 ER+/PR+/HER2- tumors, eight were classified as invasive ductal carcinomas and four as invasive lobular carcinomas. The average read coverage per sample was around 10-fold. The samples as a whole yielded under 3,500,000 detected templates, corresponding to nearly 1,100,000 unique clonotypes. Overall results and qualifications from the work: Repertoires from blood resembled normal breast more closely than tumor, and using blood as a reference for each tissue separated tumor from normal in about 90% of the 16 patients. Bulk genomic DNA sequencing of unsorted cells missed chain pairing and functional markers such as CD4, CD8 and FOXP3. Because the cohort was small, analysis by tumor subtype was not possible. Tumors showed about 2.3-fold higher T cell density and higher clonality than adjacent normal breast tissue. Enriched TCRB sequences shared across patients were found to be mostly commonly generated sequences that were unlikely to play an important role in the tumor microenvironment.

Two independent genomic DNA replicates were amplified for each sample, with approximately 0.5 ug used for blood and around 1.5 ug for tumor or normal breast. Following the manufacturer's instructions, the ImmunoSeq Intro kit was used to carry out TCRB sequencing on genomic DNA. The multiplex PCR ran for about 31 cycles using proprietary primers and spike-in control sequences for absolute quantification. Single-end 150-bp reads were used to sequence an 87-bp fragment spanning the CDR3 plus the flanking V and J genes. Seven samples, each with two replicates, were multiplexed per lane of an Illumina MiSeq using version 3.0 chemistry. In the source study's methods: Raw data were processed by the vendor's proprietary pipeline, with both replicates merged into one result per sample. Productive rearrangements sharing the V-gene family, CDR3 amino acid sequence and J-gene segment were defined as clonotypes. To compute clonality, the normalized Shannon entropy (Pielou evenness) of TCRB abundances was subtracted from 1. To estimate T cell density, the total number of templates was divided by the input cell count, which was inferred from how much DNA went in. Recon was used with default parameters to estimate total repertoire diversity and clonality. A clonotype counted as tumor-enriched if its abundance in tumor exceeded 0.1% and was at least 32-fold higher than its abundance in normal breast. Imported from immuneACCESS, the table was reduced by TCRdb to in-frame sequences with V and J called. These copies leave out some clones; in studies compared against another copy, an unresolved V gene accounts for under half, and the cause of the remainder is not known. The V and J calls and the clone size are those of that table, but D and trimming were determined from the DNA. The sample profile shows about 30,000 clones; roughly four fifths of them were found once. The leading ten clones occupy around 10% of the sample.

About 19-50 mg of tumor tissue was diced and typically yielded more than 2.5 ug of DNA. The study profiled bulk TCR beta-chain repertoires in matched peripheral blood, tumor and adjacent normal breast tissue taken from about 15 patients with early-stage breast cancer. Once resection was done, tumor tissue identified by eye was cut out and put into prechilled RNAlater. Using a TissueLyser II, about 18-50 mg of tumor tissue was diced and homogenized in RLTplus buffer with beta-mercaptoethanol and antifoaming agent. Genomic DNA was extracted with the Qiagen AllPrep DNA/RNA Mini kit. The specimen was breast tumor tissue. This TCR was recovered from a person between 30 and 45 years old with breast cancer. The chain joins TRBV5-6 to TRBJ1-3, with 9 bases in between that match TRBD1. The sequence in DNA is TGTGCCAGCAGCCCGGACAGGGGCTCTGGAAACACCATATATTTT. It translates to CASSPDRGSGNTIYF.